The entry below gives a single T cell receptor beta chain sequence along with its context. CDR3 length equals 14 residues. Trimming removed 2 bases from V and 13 bases from J; junction bases left unmatched: 8. The V gene's germline CDR1 is MNHEY and CDR2 SVGAGI. The data were obtained in a study of blood T cell repertoires in COVID-19. Profiling relied on immunoSEQ multiplex PCR, and the TCRdb table lists in-frame clones only, not all of them. The repertoire holds some 330,000 clones, 80% to 90% seen once, with 3.5% to 4.5% in the top ten. This sequence originates from a man aged 25-40 years who had recovered from COVID-19. Sequencing was done on a sample of PBMCs or T cells enriched from blood (not recorded which). The chain uses TRBV6-5 and TRBJ1-2, with 12 bases aligning to TRBD1. CDR3 sequence reads: CASSYTGQGAQVTF. CDR3 nucleotide sequence: TGTGCCAGCAGTTACACGGGACAGGGGGCGCAGGTCACCTTC.